This T cell receptor beta chain came from a study of T cells in Graves' hyperthyroidism and ophthalmopathy. V dropped 4 bases and J dropped 0; count of bases not matched to a gene: 6. From germline, CDR1 is LNHDA and CDR2 SQIVND (reference sequence). CDR3 length equals 15 residues. Clinical symptoms, serum thyroxine, TRAb, thyroid ultrasound and orbital computed tomography informed diagnoses. Template material for amplifying TCR beta CDR3 regions consisted of RNA transcripts. HTBI primers were employed in a first-round RT-PCR of the TCR CDR3. TCRdb reprocessed the multiplex PCR reads with MiXCR, giving one entry per CDR3 protein. Of about 640,000 distinct CDR3 sequences listed, roughly 14% were seen once; the top ten hold 12%.

The rearrangement uses TRBV19 and TRBJ2-7; 7 bases fit TRBD1. Specimen: blood. The clonotype was recovered from a woman between 50 and 59 years old with Graves' ophthalmopathy. CDR3: CASSKPRGLSYEQYF. In nucleotides, the CDR3 is TGTGCCAGTAGTAAGCCGAGGGGGCTCTCCTACGAGCAGTACTTC.